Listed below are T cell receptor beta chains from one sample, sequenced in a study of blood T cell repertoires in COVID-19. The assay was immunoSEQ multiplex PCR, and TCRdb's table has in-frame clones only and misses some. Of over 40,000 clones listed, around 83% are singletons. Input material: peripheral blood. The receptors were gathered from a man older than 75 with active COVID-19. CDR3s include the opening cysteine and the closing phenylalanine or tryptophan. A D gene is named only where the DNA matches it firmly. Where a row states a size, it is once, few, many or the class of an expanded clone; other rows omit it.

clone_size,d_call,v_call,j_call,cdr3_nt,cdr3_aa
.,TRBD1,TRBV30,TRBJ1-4,TGTGCCTGGAAGGTCCCCGGGACAGGGGGTGAAAAACTGTTTTTT,CAWKVPGTGGEKLFF
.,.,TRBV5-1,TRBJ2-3,TGCGCCAGCAGCTTGGCGCCTGGGCAGGGTGGGCGCGCAGATACGCAGTATTTT,CASSLAPGQGGRADTQYF
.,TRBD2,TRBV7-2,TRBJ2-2,TGTGCCAGCACCGCCGATCTAGCGGGATCTGTCGGGGAGCTGTTTTTT,CASTADLAGSVGELFF
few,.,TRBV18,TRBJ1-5,TGTGCCAGCTCACCATCTTACGCTGAGAGCAATCAGCCCCAGCATTTT,CASSPSYAESNQPQHF
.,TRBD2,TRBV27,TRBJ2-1,TGTGCCAGCATCCCTAGCGGGGGCAATGAGCAGTTCTTC,CASIPSGGNEQFF
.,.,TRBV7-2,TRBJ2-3,TGTGCCAGCAGTCCTGCCTATATACCCACAGATACGCAGTATTTT,CASSPAYIPTDTQYF
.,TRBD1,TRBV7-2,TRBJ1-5,TGTGCCAGCAGCCCAGGGGGCCTTAGCAATCAGCCCCAGCATTTT,CASSPGGLSNQPQHF
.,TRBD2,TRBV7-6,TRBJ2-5,TGTGCCAGCAGCTTAGAAGCGGGAGGGAGGGAGACCCAGTACTTC,CASSLEAGGRETQYF
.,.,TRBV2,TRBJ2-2,TGTGCCAGCAGTCGGGACATAGCGAACACCGGGGAGCTGTTTTTT,CASSRDIANTGELFF
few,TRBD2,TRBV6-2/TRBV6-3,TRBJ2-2,TGTGCCAGCAGTTACTCTAGCGGGGCCCCCGACACCGGGGAGCTGTTTTTT,CASSYSSGAPDTGELFF
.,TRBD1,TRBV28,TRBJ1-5,TGTGCCAGCAGGAAACAGGGGGTGGGGAATCAGCCCCAGCATTTT,CASRKQGVGNQPQHF